These 25 T cell receptor beta chains were all obtained from the same sample, sequenced in a study of graft-versus-host responses after intestinal transplantation. This table comes from immunoSEQ multiplex PCR, and its TCRdb copy is limited to in-frame clones, with some not included. The sample yields over 90,000 clones, under 95% seen once. For these receptors, no antigen is known. Here the sequenced sample was unstimulated CD8+ T cells sorted from spleen or lymph node cells, taken before intestinal transplant. The receptors come from a human donor who received an intestinal transplant.

A single count supports this clone. The CDR3 coding sequence is TGTGCCAGCAGCAGACGACTAAGTGGGTACGAGCAGTACTTC. This sequence encodes CASSRRLSGYEQYF. The J gene is TRBJ2-7, the V gene TRBV5-6; TRBD2 is a possible D gene (5 bases). V dropped 4 bases and J dropped 4 bases, with 15 bases sitting between them. Germline CDR1 SGHDT, CDR2 YYEEEE. The CDR3 totals 14 residues.

The CDR3 nucleotides are TGTGCCAGGAGGGACTTAAACACAGATACGCAGTATTTT. Its translation: CARRDLNTDTQYF. The chain is built from TRBV7-9 and TRBJ2-3; D is possibly TRBD2 (6 bases). The CDR3 has 13 residues. Germline CDR1 SEHNR, CDR2 FQNEAQ (reference sequence). V was clipped by 9 bases and J by 2 bases, with 12 bases between them.

This chain uses TRBV4-2 with TRBJ2-1, with 8 positions matching TRBD2. Germline values: CDR1 LGHNA, CDR2 YNFKEQ. J gave up 3 bases and V 0 bases, and 4 bases lay outside the gene matches. CDR3 length: 16 residues. The CDR3 DNA sequence: TGTGCCAGCAGCCAAGATAACGGGGGGGTCTACAATGAGCAGTTCTTC. It is translated as CASSQDNGGVYNEQFF.

The chain carries TRBV11-2 and TRBJ1-1; no firm D call. The CDR3 loop spans 15 amino acids. Trimming took 1 base from V and 0 from J, leaving 9 bases between them. The germline V gene has CDR1 SGHAT and CDR2 FQNNGV. CDR3 residues: CASSLVGQLNTEAFF. The CDR3, as DNA: TGTGCCAGCAGCTTAGTGGGCCAGCTGAACACTGAAGCTTTCTTT.

The rearrangement uses TRBV11-2 and TRBJ2-1, with D possibly TRBD1 on 6 matching bases. There are 16 residues in the CDR3. Trimming took off 1 base at V and 9 bases at J, with 19 bases between the two ends. Germline CDR1 is SGHAT and CDR2 is FQNNGV. The CDR3 DNA reads as TGTGCCAGCAGCTTAGGGATGGGGGCCGTTAGGTCTGAGCAGTTCTTC. Translated, it gives CASSLGMGAVRSEQFF.

CDR3 DNA: TGTGCCAGCAGCTCTGGGGGGAACTACAATGAGCAGTTCTTC. Its protein is CASSSGGNYNEQFF. This chain links TRBV5-8 with TRBJ2-1; D may be TRBD2 (6 bases). The CDR3 is 14 amino acids. V lost 3 bases to trimming and J lost 3 bases, with 10 bases between them. Germline CDR1 SGHTS, CDR2 YDEGEE.

This chain uses TRBV7-8 with TRBJ2-7; the D gene is possibly TRBD1 (5 bases). The CDR3 spans 12 residues. Germline V gene lookup returns CDR1 SGHVS and CDR2 FQNEAQ. The ends were cut back, 5 bases at V and 7 bases at J, with 12 bases in the middle. CDR3: CASSAASGEQYF. CDR3 bases: TGTGCCAGCAGCGCAGCCTCAGGGGAGCAGTACTTC.

This rearrangement joins TRBV27 to TRBJ2-7; D possibly uses TRBD1 or TRBD2 (5 bases each). Deletions cut 5 bases from V and 2 bases from J, with 10 bases between. Germline V gene sequence: CDR1 MNHEY, CDR2 SMNVEV (reference sequence). CDR3 length: 13 amino acids. The CDR3 sequence is CASSTGAAYEQYF. As DNA, the CDR3 is TGTGCCAGCAGTACCGGGGCGGCCTACGAGCAGTACTTC.

The chain uses TRBV7-9 and TRBJ1-1; TRBD1 matches at 9 bases. The J segment lost 10 bases and the V segment lost 4 bases, leaving 16 bases of the junction unmatched. Germline loops: CDR1 SEHNR, CDR2 FQNEAQ (reference sequence). The CDR3 spans 16 residues. The CDR3 DNA sequence: TGTGCCAGCAGCTCTCATGAAACAGGGGGCGATGGTGGAGCTTTCTTT. Amino acids: CASSSHETGGDGGAFF. Complete variable domain (other parts from reference TRBV7-9 and TRBJ1-1): DTGVSQNPRHKITKRGQNVTFRCDPISEHNRLYWYRQTLGQGPEFLTYFQNEAQLEKSRLLSDRFSAERPKGSFSTLEIQRTEQGDSAMYLCASSSHETGGDGGAFFGQGTRLTVV.

The chain joins TRBV6-1 to TRBJ2-1, with TRBD2 matching over 9 bases. Germline V gives CDR1 MNHNS, CDR2 SASEGT. The CDR3 loop spans 16 amino acids. V dropped 0 bases and J dropped 5; count of bases not matched to a gene: 5. The CDR3 spells CASSEAGAGGDNEQFF. CDR3 in DNA: TGTGCCAGCAGTGAAGCAGGGGCGGGGGGGGACAATGAGCAGTTCTTC.

The chain joins TRBV4-1 to TRBJ1-2; no clear D gene. The CDR3 has 17 residues. CDR1 and CDR2 (germline): MGHRA, YSYEKL. Trimming removed 0 bases from V and 1 base from J, with 15 bases in between. CDR3 sequence: CASSQDRFGQLNYGYTF. The CDR3 DNA follows: TGCGCCAGCAGCCAAGATAGGTTCGGGCAGCTTAACTATGGCTACACCTTC.

V usage is TRBV7-8 and J usage is TRBJ1-1; tentative D call: TRBD1 (5 bases). The CDR3 has 15 amino acids. The V gene lost 3 bases and the J gene lost 8 bases, with 19 bases spanning the gap. Germline values: CDR1 SGHVS, CDR2 FQNEAQ. CDR3 residues: CASSLGRLPRKEAFF. The CDR3 DNA follows: TGTGCCAGCAGCTTGGGGCGACTCCCGAGGAAGGAAGCTTTCTTT. Complete variable domain (other parts from reference TRBV7-8 and TRBJ1-1): GAGVSQSPRYKVAKRGQDVALRCDPISGHVSLFWYQQALGQGPEFLTYFQNEAQLDKSGLPSDRFFAERPEGSVSTLKIQRTQQEDSAVYLCASSLGRLPRKEAFFGQGTRLTVV.

The CDR3 DNA sequence: TGTGCCAGCAGCTTTTGGACCACCACCGGGGAGCTGTTTTTT. It yields the protein CASSFWTTTGELFF. The chain carries TRBV7-2 and TRBJ2-2; the D is unclear. The germline CDR1 and CDR2 sequences are SGHTA and FQGNSA. Trimming took 3 bases from V and 4 from J, leaving 9 bases between them. The CDR3 is 14 amino acids.

The V and J genes are TRBV19 and TRBJ1-2; 7 nucleotides line up with TRBD1. The junction had 1 base not matched to a gene; V was cut back by 9 bases and J by 3 bases. The CDR3 has 11 residues. Germline-derived CDR1 and CDR2 are LNHDA and SQIVND (reference sequence). The CDR3 spells CASTGDYGYTF. In DNA form, the CDR3 reads TGTGCCAGCACAGGGGACTATGGCTACACCTTC. The full variable domain, completed using reference TRBV19 and TRBJ1-2, is DGGITQSPKYLFRKEGQNVTLSCEQNLNHDAMYWYRQDPGQGLRLIYYSQIVNDFQKGDIAEGYSVSREKKESFPLTVTSAQKNPTAFYLCASTGDYGYTFGSGTRLTVV.

This clone was observed a handful of times. Mismatch with germline at one junction end may stem from a read error. The chain employs TRBV10-3 and TRBJ1-2; D is ambiguous. In germline, CDR1 is ENHRY, CDR2 SYGVKD. This CDR3 is 11 amino acids long. The CDR3 DNA follows: TGTGCCATCAGTGGTCTCCCTGGCACCCTCTTC. Amino acids: CAISGLPGTLF.

With regard to this clone: Its ends do not fully match the called genes, so a read error is possible. The chain joins TRBV6-5 to TRBJ2-7, with D possibly matching TRBD1 (6 bases). Germline V gives CDR1 MNHEY, CDR2 SVGAGI. The CDR3 is 15 residues long. The CDR3 loop reads CASSYSQRTAYEQYF. The DNA for the CDR3 is TGTGCCAGCAGCTACTCCCAGCGGACAGCGTACGAGCAGTACTTC.

The J gene is TRBJ2-7, the V gene TRBV10-2, with 7 bases aligning to TRBD1. With V trimmed by 7 bases and J by 5 bases, 5 bases remained unmatched. CDR3 length: 12 residues. In germline, CDR1 is WSHSY, CDR2 SAAADI. This CDR3 reads CASKETGNEQYF. In nucleotides, the CDR3 is TGCGCCAGCAAGGAGACAGGGAACGAGCAGTACTTC.

The chain combines TRBV4-1 with TRBJ2-7; possibly TRBD1 for D (5 bases). Trimming removed 0 bases at V and 3 bases at J, with 9 bases between. This CDR3 has 14 residues. CDR1 MGHRA and CDR2 YSYEKL come from the germline V gene. The DNA for the CDR3 is TGCGCCAGCAGCCAAGAAGGCCAGGGCTACGAGCAGTACTTC. This sequence encodes CASSQEGQGYEQYF.

V gene TRBV7-6 combines with J gene TRBJ2-2; D assignment may be TRBD1 or TRBD2 (6 bases each). This CDR3 has 15 residues. Germline V gives CDR1 SGHVS, CDR2 FNYEAQ. Trimming shortened V by 3 bases and J by 3 bases, and 11 bases separated the two germline ends. This CDR3 reads CASSFRGADTGELFF. CDR3 in DNA: TGTGCCAGCAGCTTTAGGGGGGCGGACACCGGGGAGCTGTTTTTT.

This chain uses TRBV28 with TRBJ2-7; D not certain. The germline V and J ends were trimmed by 6 bases and 3 bases, with 15 bases remaining between them. This CDR3 region has 14 residues. Germline values: CDR1 MDHEN, CDR2 SYDVKM. CDR3 in amino acids: CASSLSWEIYEQYF. Written as DNA, the CDR3 is TGTGCCAGCAGCCTTTCGTGGGAAATCTACGAGCAGTACTTC.

The chain joins TRBV10-3 to TRBJ2-7; D ambiguous. V was clipped by 3 bases and J by 3 bases, with 9 bases between them. The germline CDR1 and CDR2 sequences are ENHRY and SYGVKD. This CDR3 spans 13 amino acids. The CDR3 loop is CAISDVDDYEQYF. CDR3 sequence (DNA): TGTGCCATCAGTGATGTCGACGACTACGAGCAGTACTTC.

CDR3 coding DNA: TGTGCCAGCAGTACACGACTAGCGGGGCGCACAGATACGCAGTATTTT. Translation gives CASSTRLAGRTDTQYF. The chain carries TRBV27 and TRBJ2-3, with 11 nucleotides matching TRBD2. The CDR3 extends over 16 amino acids. The V gene end was trimmed by 5 bases and the J gene end by 1 base; junction bases not matched to a gene: 5. Germline lookup yields CDR1 MNHEY and CDR2 SMNVEV (reference sequence).

This CDR3 is CASSVGAGELFF. In DNA form, the CDR3 reads TGTGCCAGCAGCGTGGGGGCCGGGGAGCTGTTTTTT. This rearrangement joins TRBV13 to TRBJ2-2; D may correspond to TRBD1 or TRBD2 (5 bases each). Germline assignment: CDR1 PRHDT and CDR2 FYEKMQ (reference sequence). Trimming removed 5 bases from V and 6 bases from J, with 7 bases in between. The CDR3 covers 12 residues.

The J gene is TRBJ1-1, the V gene TRBV7-6; tentative D call: TRBD1 (5 bases). V shed 0 bases and J shed 1 base, with 6 bases lying between them. The CDR3 totals 14 residues. Per germline, CDR1 SGHVS and CDR2 FNYEAQ. The CDR3 DNA follows: TGTGCCAGCAGCTTAGCAGGGGCGAACACTGAAGCTTTCTTT. Encoded protein: CASSLAGANTEAFF.

This clone is a singleton in its sample. This chain joins TRBV4-1 and TRBJ2-1; TRBD1 matches at 9 bases. The ends lost 4 bases at V and 6 bases at J; junction bases unmatched: 4. Per the germline V gene, CDR1 is MGHRA and CDR2 is YSYEKL. The CDR3 has 14 residues. The chain's CDR3 is CASSRQTGGNEQFF. For the CDR3, the DNA is TGCGCCAGCAGCCGGCAGACAGGGGGCAATGAGCAGTTCTTC.